The clone carrying this TCR beta chain occurred many times. As yet, its antigen is unknown. TCRdb used MiXCR to reprocess the RT-PCR reads, holding one entry per CDR3 protein. The repertoire includes 500,000 to 650,000 distinct CDR3 sequences, around 8% of them detected once, and 10% to 15% sits in the top ten. These data originate in a study of response to subunit inactivated influenza vaccine. Study outcomes and limitations: Few additional T cells are recruited per seasonal influenza vaccination, authors suggested.

Trimming cost V 4 bases and J 4 bases; bases outside gene matches: 6. This CDR3 has 15 residues. CDR1 and CDR2 (germline): LGHNA, YSLEER. V and J are TRBV4-3 and TRBJ1-4; 7 bases align to TRBD1. The source material was PBMCs from blood, sampled less than 25 months after vaccination. The clonotype originates from a man between 45 and 75 years old who received an inactivated influenza vaccine. CDR3 residues: CASSRRDSNNEKLFF. The CDR3 DNA sequence: TGCGCCAGCAGCCGGCGGGACAGTAATAATGAAAAACTGTTTTTT.